Below are 7 T cell receptor beta chains sequenced from a single sample in a study of cytomegalovirus exposure and HLA in healthy donors. 60 Vbeta and 13 Jbeta primers were used in PCR. TCRdb keeps only in-frame clones here, not all; method: immunoSEQ multiplex PCR. The table lists approximately 210,000 clones, 81% of them singletons, with 1.5% to 2% in the top ten. Material: PBMCs. The receptors shown here come from a man aged 18 to 30 in good health and CMV-seronegative.

The rearrangement links TRBV9 to TRBJ2-7; tentatively, D is TRBD1 (6 bases). This CDR3 is 13 amino acids long. Looked up from germline, CDR1 is SGDLS and CDR2 is YYNGEE. Trimming shortened V by 3 bases and J by 5 bases, and 12 bases separated the two germline ends. CDR3 amino acids: CASSADSGDEQYF. The CDR3 nucleotides are TGTGCCAGCAGCGCGGACAGTGGGGACGAGCAGTACTTC.

This clone was counted a single time. The chain has TRBV6-5 and TRBJ2-1, with D maybe TRBD2 (6 bases). The CDR3 extends over 12 amino acids. Germline V CDR1 and CDR2: MNHEY, SVGAGI. The ends were cut back, 6 bases at V and 10 bases at J, with 13 bases in the middle. CDR3 coding DNA: TGTGCCAGCAGCCGTAGTCGGGAGGAGCAGTTCTTC. Translated, it gives CASSRSREEQFF.

V usage is TRBV7-9 and J usage is TRBJ2-2; weak D call: TRBD1 (6 bases). This CDR3 comprises 13 residues. Germline values: CDR1 SEHNR, CDR2 FQNEAQ (reference sequence). The V end was cut by 5 bases, the J end by 6 bases, with 10 bases between. In nucleotides, the CDR3 is TGTGCCAGCAGCCGAAAGGGGGCCGGGGAGCTGTTTTTT. Translated, it gives CASSRKGAGELFF.

This clone was observed a single time. The chain joins TRBV2 to TRBJ2-5; 9 bases are a match to TRBD1. This CDR3 region has 14 residues. J lost 5 bases, V lost 8 bases, and 9 bases had no gene match. Germline-derived CDR1 and CDR2 are SNHLY and FYNNEI. DNA for the CDR3: TGTGCCAGCGAAGGACAGGGGAGTAGGGAGACCCAGTACTTC. This translates into CASEGQGSRETQYF.

The chain links TRBV15 to TRBJ2-2; D unclear. The germline V gene encodes CDR1 LNHNV and CDR2 YYDKDF (reference sequence). Trimming left V 4 bases short and J 0 bases short, with 9 bases between. This CDR3 has 15 residues. As DNA, the CDR3 is TGTGCCACCAGCACCGCCGAGACGAACACCGGGGAGCTGTTTTTT. Residues: CATSTAETNTGELFF.

This chain links TRBV11-2 with TRBJ1-5; no clear D. This CDR3 contains 13 residues. Germline loops: CDR1 SGHAT, CDR2 FQNNGV. With 6 bases removed from V and 4 bases from J, the gap between germline ends came to 10 bases. DNA of the CDR3: TGTGCCAGCAGTCGGACTGTGAATCAGCCCCAGCATTTT. Translated: CASSRTVNQPQHF.

V gene TRBV7-2 combines with J gene TRBJ1-5; D ambiguous. Germline CDR1 SGHTA, CDR2 FQGNSA. Trimming shortened V by 5 bases and J by 6 bases, and 14 bases separated the two germline ends. This CDR3 region has 14 residues. The CDR3 loop reads CASSPPGAGQPQHF. CDR3 DNA: TGTGCCAGCAGCCCACCAGGTGCGGGTCAGCCCCAGCATTTT.